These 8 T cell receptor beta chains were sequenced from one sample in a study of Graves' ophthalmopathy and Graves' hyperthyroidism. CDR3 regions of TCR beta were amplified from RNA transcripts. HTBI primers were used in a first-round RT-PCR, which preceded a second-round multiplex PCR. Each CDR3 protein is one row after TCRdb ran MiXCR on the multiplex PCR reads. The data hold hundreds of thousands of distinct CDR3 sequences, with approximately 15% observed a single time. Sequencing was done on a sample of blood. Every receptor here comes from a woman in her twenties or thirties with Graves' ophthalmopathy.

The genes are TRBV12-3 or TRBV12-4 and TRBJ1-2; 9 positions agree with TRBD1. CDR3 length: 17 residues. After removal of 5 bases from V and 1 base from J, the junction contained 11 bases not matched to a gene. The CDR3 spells CASSPSEQGASNYGYTF. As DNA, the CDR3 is TGTGCCAGCAGTCCCAGTGAACAGGGGGCGAGTAACTATGGCTACACCTTC.

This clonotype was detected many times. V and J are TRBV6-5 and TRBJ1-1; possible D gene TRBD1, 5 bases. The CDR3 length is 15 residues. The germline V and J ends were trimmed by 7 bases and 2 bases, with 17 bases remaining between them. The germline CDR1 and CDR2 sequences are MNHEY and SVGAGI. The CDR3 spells CASIPLGTGNTEAFF. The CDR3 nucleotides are TGTGCCAGCATACCCCTGGGCACAGGAAACACTGAAGCTTTCTTT.

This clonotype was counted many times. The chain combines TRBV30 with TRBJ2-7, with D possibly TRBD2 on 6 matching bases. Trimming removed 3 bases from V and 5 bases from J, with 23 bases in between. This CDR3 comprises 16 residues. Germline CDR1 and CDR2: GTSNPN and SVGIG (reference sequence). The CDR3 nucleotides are TGTGCCTGGAGGGATTTACTAGCTCGGTCCTTCGACGAGCAGTACTTC. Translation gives CAWRDLLARSFDEQYF.

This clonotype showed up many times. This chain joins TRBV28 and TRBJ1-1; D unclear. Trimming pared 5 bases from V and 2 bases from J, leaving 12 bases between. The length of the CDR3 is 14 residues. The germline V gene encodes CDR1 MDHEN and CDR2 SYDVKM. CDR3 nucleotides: TGTGCCAGCAGTACCCGACACGGCAACACTGAAGCTTTCTTT. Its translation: CASSTRHGNTEAFF.

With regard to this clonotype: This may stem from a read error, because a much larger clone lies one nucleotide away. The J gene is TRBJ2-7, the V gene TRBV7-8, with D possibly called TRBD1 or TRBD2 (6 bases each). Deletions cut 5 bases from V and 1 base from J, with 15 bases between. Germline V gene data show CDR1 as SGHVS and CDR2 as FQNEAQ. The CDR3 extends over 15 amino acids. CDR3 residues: CASSAGRGVSYEQYF. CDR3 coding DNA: TGTGCCAGCAGCGCCGGTAGGGGGGTATCCTACGAGCAGTACTTC.

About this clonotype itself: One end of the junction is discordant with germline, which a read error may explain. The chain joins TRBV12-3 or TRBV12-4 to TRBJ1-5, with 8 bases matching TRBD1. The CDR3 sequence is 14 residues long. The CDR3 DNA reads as TGTGCCAACAGTTTAGGACAGGGATTGAAGCCCCAGCATTTT. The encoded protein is CANSLGQGLKPQHF.

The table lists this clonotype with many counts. As DNA, the CDR3 is TGTGCCAGCAGTATGGACAGGGGTCGAGGACAGCCCCAGCATTTT. Its protein is CASSMDRGRGQPQHF. V and J are TRBV12-3 or TRBV12-4 and TRBJ1-5; TRBD1 matches 9 bases. The CDR3 length is 15 residues. Trimming at V came to 5 bases and at J to 7 bases, leaving 9 bases not matched to a gene.

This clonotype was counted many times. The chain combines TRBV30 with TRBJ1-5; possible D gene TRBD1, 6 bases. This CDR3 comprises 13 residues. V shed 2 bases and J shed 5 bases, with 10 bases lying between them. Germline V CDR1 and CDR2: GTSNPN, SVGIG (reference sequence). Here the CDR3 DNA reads TGTGCCTGGAGTTTGGGGGCGGATCAGCCCCAGCATTTT. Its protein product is CAWSLGADQPQHF.